This T cell receptor (beta chain) was retrieved from a study of blood T cells in healthy people across ages. A remark on this clonotype: The antigen remains unidentified.

Germline V CDR1 and CDR2: SGHDT, YYEEEE. V shed 1 base and J shed 7 bases, with 15 bases lying between them. This CDR3 comprises 14 residues. Regarding the study as a whole: Higher naive T cell percentage went strongly together with higher TCR beta diversity.

The second PCR ran roughly 7 to 11 cycles with a sample-barcoded 5' primer and J-beta primers. Researchers report that a template-switch adaptor with 12 random nucleotides tagged each cDNA molecule. TCRdb passed the 5' RACE reads through MiXCR, listing each CDR3 protein once. The profile shows more than 700,000 distinct CDR3 sequences, about 46% of them singletons. The gene calls are TRBV5-6 and TRBJ2-7; possibly TRBD1 for D (5 bases). Sequenced material: blood. This sequence was found in a man older than 75 in good health. The CDR3 is CASSLIRAPGEQYF. DNA of the CDR3: TGTGCCAGCAGCTTGATCAGAGCCCCAGGGGAGCAGTACTTC.